This T cell receptor beta chain was recorded in a study of early T cells in non-severe SARS-CoV-2 infection. Overall study context: The study sequenced bulk RNA from unsorted whole blood, with chains unpaired. Study-wide points: Lookups in VDJdb leaned toward anti-spike CD8 responses and missed private and CD4 specificities.

As part of library construction, unique molecular identifiers were attached to individual cDNA molecules. Each CDR3 protein is one row after TCRdb ran MiXCR on the 5' RACE reads. The top ten clones hold roughly 20% of a sample with some 40,000 distinct CDR3 sequences, around 6.1% of them seen once. Ten or more counts support this clonotype. The antigen is not known. Trimming cost V 2 bases and J 3 bases, with 11 bases left between them. CDR1 is SNHLY, CDR2 FYNNEI, per germline. The CDR3 totals 15 residues. The genes are TRBV2 and TRBJ1-3; D may be TRBD1 (5 bases). The source of this sequence is an adult who was a healthcare worker with PCR-confirmed SARS-CoV-2 infection or an uninfected control (not recorded which). The sample was whole blood, taken at baseline. CDR3 in amino acids: CASSERGGIGNTIYF. The CDR3 region has the DNA TGTGCCAGCAGTGAACGGGGCGGCATTGGAAACACCATATATTTT.